This TCR beta chain was observed in a study of blood T cells in healthy people across ages. Roughly 10 milliliters of peripheral blood were drawn from each donor. Germline V gene data show CDR1 as DFQATT and CDR2 as SNEGSKA (reference sequence). Trimming pared 5 bases from V and 4 bases from J, leaving 9 bases between. The CDR3 length is 11 residues. Study-level points and caveats: TCR beta diversity per million T cells fell roughly linearly with age. Among long-lived donors, naive CD4+ cells were more numerous and diversity higher than in aged donors.

It was with a sample-barcoded 5' primer and a J-beta primer mix that a second PCR of roughly 7 to 12 cycles was run. Each cDNA was tagged by a template-switch adaptor containing 12 random nucleotides. TCRdb itself ran the 5' RACE reads through MiXCR, one entry per CDR3 protein. The sample includes approximately 940,000 distinct CDR3 sequences, roughly 43% of them seen just once. Concerning this clonotype: Antigen: not known.

The V gene is TRBV20-1, the J gene TRBJ2-7, with D uncertain. The specimen sequenced was blood. The clonotype originates from a man in his thirties or forties in good health. This CDR3 reads CSAVPRYEQYF. The CDR3 DNA follows: TGCAGTGCTGTGCCAAGGTACGAGCAGTACTTC.